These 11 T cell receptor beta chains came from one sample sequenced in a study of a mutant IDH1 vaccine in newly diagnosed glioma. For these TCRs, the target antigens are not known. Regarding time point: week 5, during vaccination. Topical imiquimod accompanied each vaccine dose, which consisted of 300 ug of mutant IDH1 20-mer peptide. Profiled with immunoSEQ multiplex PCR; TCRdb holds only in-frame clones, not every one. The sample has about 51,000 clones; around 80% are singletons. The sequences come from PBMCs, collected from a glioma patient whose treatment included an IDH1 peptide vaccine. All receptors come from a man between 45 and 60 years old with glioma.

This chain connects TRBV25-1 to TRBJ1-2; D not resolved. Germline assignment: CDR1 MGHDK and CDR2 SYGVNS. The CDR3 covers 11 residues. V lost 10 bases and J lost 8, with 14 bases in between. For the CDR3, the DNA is TGTGCCACGGAGGCTGGGTACGGCTACACCTTC. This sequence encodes CATEAGYGYTF.

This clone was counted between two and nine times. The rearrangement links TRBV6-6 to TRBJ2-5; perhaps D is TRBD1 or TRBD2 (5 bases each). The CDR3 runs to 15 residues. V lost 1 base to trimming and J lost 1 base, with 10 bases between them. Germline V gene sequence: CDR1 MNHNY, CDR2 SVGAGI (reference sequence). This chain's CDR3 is CASSYWGGPQETQYF. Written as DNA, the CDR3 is TGTGCCAGCAGTTACTGGGGCGGGCCCCAAGAGACCCAGTACTTC.

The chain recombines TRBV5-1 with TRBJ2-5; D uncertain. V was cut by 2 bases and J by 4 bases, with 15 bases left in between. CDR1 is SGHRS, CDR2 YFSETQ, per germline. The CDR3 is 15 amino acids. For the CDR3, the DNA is TGCGCCAGCAGCTTCGACTCCAAGTTATTAGAGACCCAGTACTTC. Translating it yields CASSFDSKLLETQYF.

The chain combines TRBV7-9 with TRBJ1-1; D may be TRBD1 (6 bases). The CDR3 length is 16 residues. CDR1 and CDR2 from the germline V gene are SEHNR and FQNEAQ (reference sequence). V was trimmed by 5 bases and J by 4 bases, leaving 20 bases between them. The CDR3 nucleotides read TGTGCCAGCAGCAGTATTGAGGGATGGGGGCCCACTGAAGCTTTCTTT. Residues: CASSSIEGWGPTEAFF.

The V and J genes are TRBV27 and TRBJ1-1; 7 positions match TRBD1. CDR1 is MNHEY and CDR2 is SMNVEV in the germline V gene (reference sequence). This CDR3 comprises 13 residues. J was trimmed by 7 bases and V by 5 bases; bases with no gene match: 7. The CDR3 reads CASSPPTGIEAFF. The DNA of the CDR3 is TGTGCCAGCAGTCCCCCGACAGGGATTGAAGCTTTCTTT.

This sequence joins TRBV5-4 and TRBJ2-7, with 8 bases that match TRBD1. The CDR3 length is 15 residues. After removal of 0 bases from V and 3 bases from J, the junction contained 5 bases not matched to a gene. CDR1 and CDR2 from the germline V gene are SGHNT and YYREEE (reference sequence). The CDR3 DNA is TGTGCCAGCAGCTTGGACGGACAGGGTTTCTACGAGCAGTACTTC. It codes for CASSLDGQGFYEQYF.

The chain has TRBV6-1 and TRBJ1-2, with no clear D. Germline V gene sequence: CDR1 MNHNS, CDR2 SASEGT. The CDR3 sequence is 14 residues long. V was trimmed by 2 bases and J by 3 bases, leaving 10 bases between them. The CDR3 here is CASSEPSSYYGYTF. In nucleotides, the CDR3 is TGTGCCAGCAGTGAACCAAGCAGCTACTATGGCTACACCTTC.

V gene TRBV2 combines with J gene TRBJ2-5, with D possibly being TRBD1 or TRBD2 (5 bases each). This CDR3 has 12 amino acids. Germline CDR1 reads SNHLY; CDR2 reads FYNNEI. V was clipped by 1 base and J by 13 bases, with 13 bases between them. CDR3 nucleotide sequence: TGTGCCAGCAGTGAAGAGGGGAGCGTAATGTACTTC. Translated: CASSEEGSVMYF.

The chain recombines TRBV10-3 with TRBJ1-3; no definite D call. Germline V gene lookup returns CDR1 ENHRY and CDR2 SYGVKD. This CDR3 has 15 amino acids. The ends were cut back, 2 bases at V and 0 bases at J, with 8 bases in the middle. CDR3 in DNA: TGTGCCATCAGTGAGGGACCGGTCTCTGGAAACACCATATATTTT. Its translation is CAISEGPVSGNTIYF.

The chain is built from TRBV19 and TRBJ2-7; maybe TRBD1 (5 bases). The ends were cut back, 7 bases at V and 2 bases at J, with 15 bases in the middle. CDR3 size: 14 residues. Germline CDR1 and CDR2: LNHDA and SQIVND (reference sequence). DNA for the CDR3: TGTGCCAGTAAAGCAGGGTCGACTCCCTACGAGCAGTACTTC. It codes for CASKAGSTPYEQYF.

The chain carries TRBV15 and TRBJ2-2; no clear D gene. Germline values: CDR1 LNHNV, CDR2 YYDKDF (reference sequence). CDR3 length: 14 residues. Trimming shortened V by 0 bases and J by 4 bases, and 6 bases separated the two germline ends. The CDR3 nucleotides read TGTGCCACCAGCAGAGATACCTCCACCGGGGAGCTGTTTTTT. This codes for CATSRDTSTGELFF.